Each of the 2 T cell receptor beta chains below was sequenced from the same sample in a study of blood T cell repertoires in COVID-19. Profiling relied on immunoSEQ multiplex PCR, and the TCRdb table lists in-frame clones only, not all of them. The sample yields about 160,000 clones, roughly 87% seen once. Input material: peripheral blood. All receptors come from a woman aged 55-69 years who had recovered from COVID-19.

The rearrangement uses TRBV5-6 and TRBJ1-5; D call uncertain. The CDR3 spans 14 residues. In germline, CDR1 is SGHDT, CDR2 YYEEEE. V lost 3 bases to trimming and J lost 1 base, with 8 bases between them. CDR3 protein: CASSSRWSNQPQHF. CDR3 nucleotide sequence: TGTGCCAGCAGCTCCCGGTGGAGCAATCAGCCCCAGCATTTT.

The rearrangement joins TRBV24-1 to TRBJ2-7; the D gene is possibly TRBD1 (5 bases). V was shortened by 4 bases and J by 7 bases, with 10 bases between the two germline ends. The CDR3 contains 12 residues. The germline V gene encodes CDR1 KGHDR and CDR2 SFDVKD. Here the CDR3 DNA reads TGTGCCACCAGTGAGTCAGGGCGTGAGCAGTACTTC. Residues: CATSESGREQYF.